This T cell receptor (beta chain) was profiled in a study of CD8 T cells in Susac syndrome. Across the whole study: When their blood was taken, the Susac syndrome patients had either not yet had any therapy, were taking corticosteroids, or were taking intravenous immunoglobulin alone.

After extraction with the RNeasy kit, roughly 0.45 to 1 ug of the RNA was reverse transcribed using random hexamers. TCRdb re-analysed the immunoSEQ multiplex PCR reads in MiXCR, keeping a single row per CDR3 protein. The data contain more than 150,000 distinct CDR3 sequences, roughly 95% of them singletons. Study results and limitations: The CD4+ T cell repertoires that were profiled in Susac syndrome showed no clonal expansion.

This CDR3 has 15 residues. The germline V gene encodes CDR1 SSHAT and CDR2 FNYEAQ (reference sequence). This clonotype was picked up one time. Its specificity is not known. The junction shows a germline mismatch at one end, possibly a read error. The chain uses TRBV7-7 and TRBJ2-2; 10 bases align to TRBD1. What was sequenced was CD4+ T cells from PBMCs. The receptor comes from a human donor with Susac syndrome. The CDR3 DNA reads TGTGCTAGCAGCACCACCGGGACAGGGGCCGGGGAGCTGTTTTTT. Its protein product is CASSTTGTGAGELFF.